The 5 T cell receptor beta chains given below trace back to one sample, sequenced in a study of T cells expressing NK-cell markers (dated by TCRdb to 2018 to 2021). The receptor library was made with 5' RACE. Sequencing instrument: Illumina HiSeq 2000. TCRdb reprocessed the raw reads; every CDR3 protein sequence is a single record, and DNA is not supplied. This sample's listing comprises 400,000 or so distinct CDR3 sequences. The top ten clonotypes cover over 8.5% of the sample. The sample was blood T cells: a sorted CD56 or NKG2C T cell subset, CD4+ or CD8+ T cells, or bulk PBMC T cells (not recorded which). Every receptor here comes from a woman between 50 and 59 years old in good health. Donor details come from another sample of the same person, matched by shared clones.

The CDR3 is CASSQVGVRDTGELFF. The rearrangement joins TRBV3-1 to TRBJ2-2; the D call from TCRdb, TRBD1, cannot be confirmed without DNA. The CDR3 loop spans 16 amino acids. Germline assignment: CDR1 LGHDT and CDR2 YNNKEL (reference sequence). Variable domain in full (rest from reference TRBV3-1 and TRBJ2-2): DTAVSQTPKYLVTQMGNDKSIKCEQNLGHDTMYWYKQDSKKFLKIMFSYNNKELIINETVPNRFSPKSPDKAHLNLHINSLELGDSAVYFCASSQVGVRDTGELFFGEGSRLTVL.

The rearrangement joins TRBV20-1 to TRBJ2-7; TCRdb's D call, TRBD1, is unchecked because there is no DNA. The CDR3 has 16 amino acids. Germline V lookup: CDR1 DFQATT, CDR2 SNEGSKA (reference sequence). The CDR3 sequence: CSARNPEGGSVHEQYF.

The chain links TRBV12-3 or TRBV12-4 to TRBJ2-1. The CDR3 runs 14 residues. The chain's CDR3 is CASSPIQISNEQFF.

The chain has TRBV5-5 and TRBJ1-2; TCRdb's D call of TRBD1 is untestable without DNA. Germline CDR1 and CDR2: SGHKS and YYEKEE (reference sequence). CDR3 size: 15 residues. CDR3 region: CASSPVPGKGYGYTF.

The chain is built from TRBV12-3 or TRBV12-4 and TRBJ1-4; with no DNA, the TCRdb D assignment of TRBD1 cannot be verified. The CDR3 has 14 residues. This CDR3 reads CASSPRVINEKLFF.